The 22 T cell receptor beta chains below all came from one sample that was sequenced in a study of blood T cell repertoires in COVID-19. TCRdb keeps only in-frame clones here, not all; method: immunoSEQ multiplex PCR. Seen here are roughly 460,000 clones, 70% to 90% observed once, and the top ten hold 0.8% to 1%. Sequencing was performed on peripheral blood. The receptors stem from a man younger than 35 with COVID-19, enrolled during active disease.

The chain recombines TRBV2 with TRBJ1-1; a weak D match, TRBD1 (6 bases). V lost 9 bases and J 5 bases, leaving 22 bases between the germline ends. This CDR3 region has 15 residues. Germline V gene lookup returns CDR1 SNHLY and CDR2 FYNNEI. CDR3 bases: TGTGCCAGTACCTCGGTGGGGGGGCTTGGGACTGAAGCTTTCTTT. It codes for CASTSVGGLGTEAFF.

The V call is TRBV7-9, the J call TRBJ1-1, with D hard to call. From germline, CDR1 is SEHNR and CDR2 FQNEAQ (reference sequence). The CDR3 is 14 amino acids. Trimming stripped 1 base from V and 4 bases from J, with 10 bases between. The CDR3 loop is CASSLVGVSTEAFF. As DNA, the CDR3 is TGTGCCAGCAGCTTAGTCGGGGTGAGCACTGAAGCTTTCTTT.

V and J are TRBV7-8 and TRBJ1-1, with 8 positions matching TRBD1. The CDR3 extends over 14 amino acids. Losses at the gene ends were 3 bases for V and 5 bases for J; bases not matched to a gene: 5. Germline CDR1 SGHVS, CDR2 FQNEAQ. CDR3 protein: CASSFRQGRTEAFF. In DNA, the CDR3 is TGTGCCAGCAGCTTCCGACAGGGGAGGACTGAAGCTTTCTTT.

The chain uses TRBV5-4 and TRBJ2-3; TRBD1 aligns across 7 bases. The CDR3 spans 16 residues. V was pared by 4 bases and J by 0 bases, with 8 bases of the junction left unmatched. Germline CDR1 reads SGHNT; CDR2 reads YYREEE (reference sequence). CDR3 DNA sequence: TGTGCCAGCAGCACCGAACCGGGACAGAGCACAGATACGCAGTATTTT. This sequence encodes CASSTEPGQSTDTQYF.

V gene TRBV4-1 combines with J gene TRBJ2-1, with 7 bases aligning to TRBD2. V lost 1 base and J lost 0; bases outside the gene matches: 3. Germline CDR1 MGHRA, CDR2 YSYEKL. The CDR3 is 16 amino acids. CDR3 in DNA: TGCGCCAGCAGCCAAGTGGGCGGGAGCTCCTACAATGAGCAGTTCTTC. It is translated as CASSQVGGSSYNEQFF.

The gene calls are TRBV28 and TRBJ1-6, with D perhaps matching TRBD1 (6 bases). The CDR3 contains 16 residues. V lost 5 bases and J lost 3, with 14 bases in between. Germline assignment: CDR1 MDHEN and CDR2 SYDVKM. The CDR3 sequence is CASSPQGRGYNSPLHF. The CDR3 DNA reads TGTGCCAGCAGTCCCCAAGGCAGGGGCTATAATTCACCCCTCCACTTT.

This chain's CDR3 is CASSEATGLYGYTF. CDR3 in DNA: TGTGCCAGCAGTGAGGCTACAGGGCTCTACGGCTACACCTTC. The chain is built from TRBV2 and TRBJ1-2; D perhaps matches TRBD1 (6 bases). Germline CDR1 is SNHLY and CDR2 is FYNNEI. V lost 3 bases and J lost 8, with 16 bases in between. The CDR3 sequence is 14 residues long. Looking up the rest from reference TRBV2 and TRBJ1-2 gives the full variable domain: EPEVTQTPSHQVTQMGQEVILRCVPISNHLYFYWYRQILGQKVEFLVSFYNNEISEKSEIFDDQFSVERPDGSNFTLKIRSTKLEDSAMYFCASSEATGLYGYTFGSGTRLTVV.

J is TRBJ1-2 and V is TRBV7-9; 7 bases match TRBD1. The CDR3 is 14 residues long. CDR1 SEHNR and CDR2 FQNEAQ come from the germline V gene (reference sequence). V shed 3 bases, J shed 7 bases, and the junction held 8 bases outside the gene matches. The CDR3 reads CASSLRQGSSGYTF. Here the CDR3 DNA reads TGTGCCAGCAGCTTGCGACAGGGATCGTCTGGCTACACCTTC.

The CDR3 is CASSYAPGPEAFF. Here the CDR3 DNA reads TGTGCCAGCAGTTACGCCCCAGGGCCTGAAGCTTTCTTT. The chain joins TRBV6-5 to TRBJ1-1; possibly TRBD1 for D (5 bases). Germline CDR1 MNHEY, CDR2 SVGAGI. The V gene lost 2 bases and the J gene lost 6 bases, with 10 bases spanning the gap. The length of the CDR3 is 13 residues.

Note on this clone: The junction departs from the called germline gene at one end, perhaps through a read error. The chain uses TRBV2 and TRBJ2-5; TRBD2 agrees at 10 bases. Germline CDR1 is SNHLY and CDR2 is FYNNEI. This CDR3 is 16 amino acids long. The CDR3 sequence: CASREGLAGAQETQYF. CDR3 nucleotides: TGTGCCAGCAGAGAAGGGCTAGCGGGAGCCCAAGAGACCCAGTACTTC. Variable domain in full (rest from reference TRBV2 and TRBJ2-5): EPEVTQTPSHQVTQMGQEVILRCVPISNHLYFYWYRQILGQKVEFLVSFYNNEISEKSEIFDDQFSVERPDGSNFTLKIRSTKLEDSAMYFCASREGLAGAQETQYFGPGTRLLVL.

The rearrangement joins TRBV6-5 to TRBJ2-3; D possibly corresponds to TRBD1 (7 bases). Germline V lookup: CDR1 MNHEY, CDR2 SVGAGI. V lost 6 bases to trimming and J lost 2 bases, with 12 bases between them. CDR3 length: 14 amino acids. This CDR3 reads CASREGQYTDTQYF. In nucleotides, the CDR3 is TGTGCCAGCAGGGAGGGACAGTACACAGATACGCAGTATTTT.

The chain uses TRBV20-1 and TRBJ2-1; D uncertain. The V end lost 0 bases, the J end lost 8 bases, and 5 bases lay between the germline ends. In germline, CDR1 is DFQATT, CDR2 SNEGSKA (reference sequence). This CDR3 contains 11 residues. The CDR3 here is CSARDSHEQFF. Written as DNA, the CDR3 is TGCAGTGCTAGAGATAGCCATGAGCAGTTCTTC.

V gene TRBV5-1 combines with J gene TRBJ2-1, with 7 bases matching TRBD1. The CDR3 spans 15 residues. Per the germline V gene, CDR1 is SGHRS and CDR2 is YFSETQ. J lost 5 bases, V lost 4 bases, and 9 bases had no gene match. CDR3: CASSPRQGLDNEQFF. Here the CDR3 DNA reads TGCGCCAGCAGCCCTAGACAGGGTCTCGACAATGAGCAGTTCTTC.

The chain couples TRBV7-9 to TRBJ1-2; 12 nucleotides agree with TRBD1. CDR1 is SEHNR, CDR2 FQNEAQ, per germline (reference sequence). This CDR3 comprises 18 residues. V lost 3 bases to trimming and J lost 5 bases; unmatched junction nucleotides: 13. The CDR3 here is CASSFTGQGAIKVYGYTF. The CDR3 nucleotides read TGTGCCAGCAGCTTTACGGGACAGGGGGCGATTAAGGTGTATGGCTACACCTTC.

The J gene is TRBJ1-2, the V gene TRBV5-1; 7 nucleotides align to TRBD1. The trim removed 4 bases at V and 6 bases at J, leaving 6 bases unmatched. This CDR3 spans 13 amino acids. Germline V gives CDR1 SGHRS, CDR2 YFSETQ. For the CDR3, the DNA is TGCGCCAGCAGCCTCGACAGGGAGGATGGCTACACCTTC. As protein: CASSLDREDGYTF. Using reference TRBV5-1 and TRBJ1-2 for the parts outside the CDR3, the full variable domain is KAGVTQTPRYLIKTRGQQVTLSCSPISGHRSVSWYQQTPGQGLQFLFEYFSETQRNKGNFPGRFSGRQFSNSRSEMNVSTLELGDSALYLCASSLDREDGYTFGSGTRLTVV.

The CDR3 reads CASRRTGDLNTEAFF. The CDR3 DNA follows: TGTGCCAGCAGAAGGACAGGGGACCTGAACACTGAAGCTTTCTTT. This chain connects TRBV7-8 to TRBJ1-1, with 9 nucleotides matching TRBD1. CDR3 length: 15 residues. Germline CDR1 is SGHVS and CDR2 is FQNEAQ. Trimming took 6 bases from V and 0 from J; bases not matched to a gene: 5.

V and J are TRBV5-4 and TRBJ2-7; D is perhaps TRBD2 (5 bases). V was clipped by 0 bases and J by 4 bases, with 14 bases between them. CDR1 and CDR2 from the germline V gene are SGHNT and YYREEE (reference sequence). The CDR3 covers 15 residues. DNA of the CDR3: TGTGCCAGCAGCTTGGGGGGAGTAAAGCCTTACGAGCAGTACTTC. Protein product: CASSLGGVKPYEQYF.

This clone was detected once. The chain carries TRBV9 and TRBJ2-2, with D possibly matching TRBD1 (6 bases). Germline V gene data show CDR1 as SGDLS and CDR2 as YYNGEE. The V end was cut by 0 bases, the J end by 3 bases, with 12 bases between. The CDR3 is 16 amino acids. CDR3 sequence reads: CASSVDVGAYTGELFF. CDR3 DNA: TGTGCCAGCAGCGTAGATGTGGGGGCGTACACCGGGGAGCTGTTTTTT.

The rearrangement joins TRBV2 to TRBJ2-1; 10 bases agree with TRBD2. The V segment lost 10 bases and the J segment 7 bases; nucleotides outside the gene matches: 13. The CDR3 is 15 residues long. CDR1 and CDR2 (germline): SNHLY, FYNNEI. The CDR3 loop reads CAIQFSGRISNEQFF. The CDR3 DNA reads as TGTGCCATTCAATTTAGCGGGAGGATTTCTAATGAGCAGTTCTTC.

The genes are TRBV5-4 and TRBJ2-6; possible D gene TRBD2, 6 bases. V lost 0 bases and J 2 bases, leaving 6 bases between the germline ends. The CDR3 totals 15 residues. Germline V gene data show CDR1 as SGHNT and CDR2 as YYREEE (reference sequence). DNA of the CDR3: TGTGCCAGCAGCTTGGGGGAGGCTGGGGCCAACGTCCTGACTTTC. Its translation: CASSLGEAGANVLTF.

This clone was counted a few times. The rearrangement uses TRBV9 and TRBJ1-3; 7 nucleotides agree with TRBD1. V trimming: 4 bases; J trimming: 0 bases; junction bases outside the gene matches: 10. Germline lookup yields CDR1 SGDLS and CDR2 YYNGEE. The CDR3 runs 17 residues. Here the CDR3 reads CASSSSGQSFSGNTIYF. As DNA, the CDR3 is TGTGCCAGCAGCTCATCGGGACAGTCTTTCTCTGGAAACACCATATATTTT. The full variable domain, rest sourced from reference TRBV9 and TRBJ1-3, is DSGVTQTPKHLITATGQRVTLRCSPRSGDLSVYWYQQSLDQGLQFLIQYYNGEERAKGNILERFSAQQFPDLHSELNLSSLELGDSALYFCASSSSGQSFSGNTIYFGEGSWLTVV.

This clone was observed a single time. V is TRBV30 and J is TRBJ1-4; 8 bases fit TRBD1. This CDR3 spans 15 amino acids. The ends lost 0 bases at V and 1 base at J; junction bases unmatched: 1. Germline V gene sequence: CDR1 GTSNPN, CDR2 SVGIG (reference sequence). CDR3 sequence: CAWSVDRGTNEKLFF. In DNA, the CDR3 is TGTGCCTGGAGTGTTGACAGGGGAACTAATGAAAAACTGTTTTTT.